This T cell receptor (beta chain) was profiled in a study of CD8 T cell repertoires and HIV-1 epitope variants (dated by TCRdb to about 2020). Looking at the study overall: T cells were stimulated in separate culture wells with each of twenty-five peptides representing autologous and known Gag and Nef epitope variants. A CMV, EBV and flu peptide pool, the Ebola AY9 epitope as negative control, and a no-peptide well were included as control conditions. The epitopes tested were three Gag epitope families plus Nef HW9 and YT9. T cells were enriched using the EasySep Human T Cell Enrichment Kit and were co-cultured with equal numbers of autologous T cell-negative cells serving as antigen-presenting cells. Cultures ran for about 10 days in IMDM with gentamicin, with half-media changes on days 3 and 7 adding IL-2, IL-7 and IL-15. An aliquot of 1M T cells was set aside as an uncultured baseline condition, separate from the approximately 80 T cell cultures. Running each culture condition in triplicate, except for one peptide done in duplicate, gave a total of approximately 90 T cell cultures. Paper-wide results and their limitations: Only TCR beta chains were identified by the assay, and proliferation to antigen, not T cell function or cytokine profile, was indicated. Under ten antigen-specific TCR beta clonotypes were identified, and six of them appeared cross-reactive for autologous or known escape epitope variants. Roughly five clonotypes recognized the Nef KF9 family and one clonotype recognized the HW9 family, while no responses to the TAALDMSHF plasma variant were seen.

From its cysteine to its phenylalanine, the CDR3 spans 11 amino acids. CDR3 DNA is the only sequence kept; it has 33 bases, read in frame from the first base. Trimming removed 4 bases from V and 6 bases from J, leaving 6 bases between the germline ends. The germline V gene (reference sequence) supplies CDR1 MNHNY and CDR2 SVGAGI. The EasySep Human CD8+ T Cell Enrichment Kit was used on day 10 to isolate CD8+ T cells from every culture. Sequencing of TCR beta CDR3 regions was done on the immunoSEQ platform at survey depth. The QIAamp DNA micro kit was used to extract genomic DNA from every cultured and uncultured CD8+ T cell population. In the authors' own workflow: Samples with under 5,000 productive reads were excluded, and this exclusion removed about 6.5% of the 75 HIV peptide-stimulated cultures. Sequences were trimmed to CDR3 by a MANAFEST web app, and nonproductive sequences, CDR3s under 5 amino acids, and sequences not starting with C or ending with F/W were removed. Antigen-specific clonotypes had to expand in at least 2 of 3 replicates versus no-peptide control at FDR 0.01, only within one epitope family. A frequency at least fivefold higher than in wells stimulated with peptides from other epitope families was additionally required for specific clonotypes. The table comes from immuneACCESS by way of TCRdb, which keeps in-frame sequences with V and J called. Part of the clones is missing from these tables; in studies checked, under half for an unresolved V gene and the rest for unknown reasons. For V, J and clone size, that table is used; D and trimming come from the DNA. The sample table contains roughly 5,800 clones; only one count was recorded for around 68% of them. The ten biggest clones cover about 39% of the sample.

On this clone: Its antigen is not yet known. Base qualities are not provided; no much larger clone lies one nucleotide away.

The TCR was taken from a male donor with HIV. Input material: cultured CD8+ T cells derived from PBMCs. The chain is encoded by TRBV6-6 joined to TRBJ1-1, with an unclear D gene assignment. The bases read TGTGCCAGCAGTTCGGTCGCTGAAGCTTTCTTT. Its protein product is CASSSVAEAFF.